This T cell receptor beta chain was recovered during a study of blood T cell repertoires in COVID-19. The overall study: Samples representing acute and convalescent COVID-19 were sourced from the United States, Italy and Spain.

CDR1 is MNHEY, CDR2 SMNVEV, per germline (reference sequence). Trimming cost V 6 bases and J 7 bases; bases outside gene matches: 12. The CDR3 contains 17 residues. Per the authors' pipeline: Amplification of reference gene primers was used by the study to estimate nucleated cell counts. Sequencing was performed with immunoSEQ multiplex PCR; in TCRdb, only in-frame clones are kept and a portion is missing. The D gene and trimming were derived from the DNA, and the V and J assignments and clone size from that table. The profile covers about 51,000 clones, with more than 70% appearing a single time and about 4% taken by the ten largest.

Material: peripheral blood. This chain connects TRBV27 to TRBJ1-4; 12 nucleotides line up with TRBD1. This receptor was identified in a man at least 80 years old with active COVID-19. The DNA for the CDR3 is TGTGCCAGCAGATGGGGGACAGGGGGCGTGAGCGGTGAAAAACTGTTTTTT. This encodes CASRWGTGGVSGEKLFF.